This T cell receptor (beta chain) was sequenced in a study of blood T cells in healthy people across ages. A sample-barcoded 5' primer and a J-beta primer mix were used in a second PCR of roughly 6 to 11 cycles. TCRdb re-derived calls from the 5' RACE reads in MiXCR, one entry per CDR3 protein. The sample has some 920,000 distinct CDR3 sequences, about 51% seen once; the top ten hold roughly 23%. Germline V lookup: CDR1 SGHRS, CDR2 YFSETQ. CDR3 length: 16 amino acids. With V trimmed by 7 bases and J by 0 bases, 10 bases remained unmatched. This clonotype was observed a few times. Sequencing used blood. This clonotype originated in a woman aged 60 to 75 in good health. The V and J genes are TRBV5-1 and TRBJ1-5, with 7 bases fitting TRBD1. The DNA of the CDR3 is TGCGCCAGCCTTCCAGGACAGGTACCTAGCAATCAGCCCCAGCATTTT. It translates to CASLPGQVPSNQPQHF.